This T cell receptor beta chain originates from a study of shared clonotypes between healthy human individuals. The repertoire was sequenced with immunoSEQ multiplex PCR; TCRdb's copy has only in-frame clones and lacks some. The sample contains roughly 1,100,000 clones, approximately 76% of which appear only once. V was cut by 2 bases and J by 7 bases, with 8 bases left in between. The CDR3 has 12 residues. Germline CDR1 KGHSH, CDR2 LQKENI. This chain connects TRBV18 to TRBJ1-1; D is undetermined. This clonotype was obtained from a young man in good health. The material sequenced was memory CD4+ T cells sorted from blood. The subset here: CD45RA-negative fraction. CDR3 DNA: TGTGCCAGCTCACCAACCCCGGGTGAAGCTTTCTTT. It is translated as CASSPTPGEAFF.